The clone carrying this T cell receptor (beta chain) was seen ten or more times. Its antigen is unidentified. This CDR3 has 15 residues. V lost 2 bases, J lost 4 bases, and 6 bases stayed unmatched. CDR1 is LGHDT and CDR2 is YNNKEL in the germline V gene (reference sequence). This sample is part of a study of neurological immune-mediated disorders. Study-level results: TCR-beta repertoires seemed private in all groups, with no expanded CDR3 amino acid sequences shared.

In TCRdb, the 5' RACE reads were re-called with MiXCR into one record per CDR3 protein. The table shows tens of thousands of distinct CDR3 sequences, with approximately 4.2% occurring only once. This clonotype was obtained from a man aged 25-45 years with multiple sclerosis. This chain uses TRBV3-1 with TRBJ2-7; TRBD1 matches 9 bases. Material: PBMCs. In nucleotides, the CDR3 is TGTGCCAGCAGCCAACTCGGGACAGGGCCTTACGAGCAGTACTTC. This translates into CASSQLGTGPYEQYF.